A selection of T cell receptor beta chains follows, all from one sample in a study of T cell responses to AZD1222 COVID-19 vaccine. Clones were read by immunoSEQ multiplex PCR, and TCRdb kept only the in-frame ones, dropping some. The table shows fewer than 100,000 clones, with 90% occurring only once. The sample was peripheral blood, taken on day 0 of AZD1222 vaccination. The receptors stem from an adult in good health. The CDR3 runs from the conserved cysteine through the conserved F or W. The D gene is left open where the match is weak. Clone size is stated in some rows and not others, as once, few, many or a class when expanded.

clone_size | j_call | d_call | v_call | cdr3_nt | cdr3_aa
. | TRBJ1-4 | . | TRBV7-2 | TGTGCCAGCAGCTTAGCGAGTAGACCGAATGAAAAACTGTTTTTT | CASSLASRPNEKLFF
once | TRBJ2-1 | . | TRBV10-3 | TGTGCCATCAGTTTCGGGGACAATGAGCAGTTCTTC | CAISFGDNEQFF
. | TRBJ2-7 | . | TRBV3-1/TRBV3-2 | TGTGCCAGCAGCCAAGGTAGCTACACAGCCACCCGCCAGTACTTC | CASSQGSYTATRQYF
. | TRBJ2-7 | TRBD1 | TRBV2 | TGTGCCAGCAGTCAGGGGGCGCGGGTAGACGACTTC | CASSQGARVDDF
. | TRBJ1-2 | . | TRBV4-3 | TGCGCCAGCAGCCAAGGAGGCGGGGGTCGGGTCTATGGCTACACCTTC | CASSQGGGGRVYGYTF
. | TRBJ2-7 | . | TRBV20-1 | TGCAGTGCTAGTGGGGGAGAATGGAAGGGTGACTACGAGCAGTACTTC | CSASGGEWKGDYEQYF
. | TRBJ1-1 | TRBD1 | TRBV7-2 | TGTGCCAGCAGCTCCGGGACAGGGCGTCGAAGTGGTGAAGCTTTCTTT | CASSSGTGRRSGEAFF
. | TRBJ2-7 | . | TRBV6-6 | TGTGCCAGCAGTTATGGATCCGAAGCCCTCCGGGAGCAGTACTTC | CASSYGSEALREQYF
once | TRBJ2-7 | . | TRBV7-2 | TGTGCCAGCAGCTTTGTCAAAGGCCCTTACGAGCAGTACTTC | CASSFVKGPYEQYF
. | TRBJ1-6 | . | TRBV12-3/TRBV12-4 | TGTGCCAGCAGTTTCATCAATAGTTCACCCCTCCACTTT | CASSFINSSPLHF
. | TRBJ1-6 | . | TRBV12-3/TRBV12-4 | TGTGCCAGCAGTCCCGGGTTAGGACCCCTCCACTTT | CASSPGLGPLHF
. | TRBJ1-2 | . | TRBV6-5 | TGTGCCAGCAGTCCCTGGACGTCGGTGAGTGGCTACACCTTC | CASSPWTSVSGYTF
. | TRBJ2-2 | TRBD2 | TRBV19 | TGTGCCAGTAGCGTTTCGGGGGGGCCTTTCGGGGAGCTGTTTTTT | CASSVSGGPFGELFF
. | TRBJ2-4 | . | TRBV27 | TGTGCCAGCAGTTTATCTCCGGGTCAAAACATTCAGTACTTC | CASSLSPGQNIQYF